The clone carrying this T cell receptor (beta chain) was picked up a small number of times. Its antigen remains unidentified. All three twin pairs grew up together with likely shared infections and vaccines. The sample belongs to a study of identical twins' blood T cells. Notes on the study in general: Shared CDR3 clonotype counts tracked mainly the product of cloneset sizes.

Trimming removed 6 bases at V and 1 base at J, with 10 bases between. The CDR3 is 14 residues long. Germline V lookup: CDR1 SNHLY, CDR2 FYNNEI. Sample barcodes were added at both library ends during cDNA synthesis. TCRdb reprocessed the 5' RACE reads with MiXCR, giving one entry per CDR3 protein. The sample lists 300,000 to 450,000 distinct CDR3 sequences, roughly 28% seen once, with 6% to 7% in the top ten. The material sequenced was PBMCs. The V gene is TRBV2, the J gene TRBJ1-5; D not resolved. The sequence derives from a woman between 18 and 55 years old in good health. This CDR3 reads CASREEQSNQPQHF. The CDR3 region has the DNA TGTGCCAGCAGGGAGGAACAGAGCAATCAGCCCCAGCATTTT.